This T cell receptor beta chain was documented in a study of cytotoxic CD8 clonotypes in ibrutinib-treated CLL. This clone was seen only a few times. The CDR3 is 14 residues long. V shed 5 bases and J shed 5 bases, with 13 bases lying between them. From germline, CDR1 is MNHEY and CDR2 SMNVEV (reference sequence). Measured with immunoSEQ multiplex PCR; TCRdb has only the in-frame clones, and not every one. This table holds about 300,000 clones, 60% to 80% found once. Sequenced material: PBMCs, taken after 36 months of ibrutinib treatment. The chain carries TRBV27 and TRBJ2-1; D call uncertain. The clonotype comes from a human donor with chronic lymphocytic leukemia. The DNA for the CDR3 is TGTGCCAGCAGTCCCTTGACCCTGGACAATGAGCAGTTCTTC. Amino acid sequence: CASSPLTLDNEQFF.